These 5 T cell receptor beta chains share one sample of origin, sequenced in a study of response to subunit inactivated influenza vaccine. TCRdb redid the calling of the RT-PCR reads with MiXCR, one entry per CDR3 protein. The sample carries about 190,000 distinct CDR3 sequences, roughly 14% recorded once. This sample comprised CD8+ T cells sorted from PBMCs, obtained 4 to 6 days after vaccination. All receptors come from a man aged 50 or older who received an inactivated influenza vaccine.

In its sample, this clonotype was seen a few times. The rearrangement uses TRBV12-3 or TRBV12-4 and TRBJ2-5; D is possibly TRBD2 (5 bases). CDR3 length: 15 amino acids. Trimming took 8 bases from V and 1 from J, leaving 17 bases between them. CDR3 DNA: TGTGCCAGCTCCGAGAGCGGTGGGGTCCAAGAGACCCAGTACTTC. It is translated as CASSESGGVQETQYF.

This clonotype showed up many times. The rearrangement joins TRBV7-9 to TRBJ2-2; D is unresolved. The V end lost 8 bases, the J end lost 3 bases, and 10 bases lay between the germline ends. CDR3 length: 13 residues. CDR1 and CDR2 (germline): SEHNR, FQNEAQ (reference sequence). The DNA for the CDR3 is TGTGCCAGCCATGAGACCCACACCGGGGAGCTGTTTTTT. Its protein is CASHETHTGELFF.

The chain carries TRBV28 and TRBJ1-3, with TRBD1 identical over 7 bases. Germline CDR1 and CDR2: MDHEN and SYDVKM. This CDR3 region has 16 residues. V lost 9 bases, J lost 4 bases, and 15 bases stayed unmatched. In DNA, the CDR3 is TGTGCCAGTCAAACAACCGGGACAGCAAGAGGAAACACCATATATTTT. Amino acid sequence: CASQTTGTARGNTIYF.

CDR3 residues: CASSVGSSAYNEQFF. DNA of the CDR3: TGTGCCAGCAGCGTCGGCTCCTCGGCCTACAATGAGCAGTTCTTC. The chain carries TRBV11-2 and TRBJ2-1; D remains ambiguous. Germline V gene lookup returns CDR1 SGHAT and CDR2 FQNNGV. V lost 5 bases and J 2 bases, leaving 13 bases between the germline ends. This CDR3 is built from 15 residues.

The chain links TRBV11-2 to TRBJ2-2, with D maybe TRBD1 (6 bases). From germline, CDR1 is SGHAT and CDR2 FQNNGV. This CDR3 spans 15 amino acids. The ends were cut back, 2 bases at V and 4 bases at J, with 11 bases in the middle. This CDR3 is CASSLHREATGELFF. DNA for the CDR3: TGTGCCAGCAGCTTACACAGGGAAGCCACCGGGGAGCTGTTTTTT. Complete variable domain (other parts from reference TRBV11-2 and TRBJ2-2): EAGVAQSPRYKIIEKRQSVAFWCNPISGHATLYWYQQILGQGPKLLIQFQNNGVVDDSQLPKDRFSAERLKGVDSTLKIQPAKLEDSAVYLCASSLHREATGELFFGEGSRLTVL.